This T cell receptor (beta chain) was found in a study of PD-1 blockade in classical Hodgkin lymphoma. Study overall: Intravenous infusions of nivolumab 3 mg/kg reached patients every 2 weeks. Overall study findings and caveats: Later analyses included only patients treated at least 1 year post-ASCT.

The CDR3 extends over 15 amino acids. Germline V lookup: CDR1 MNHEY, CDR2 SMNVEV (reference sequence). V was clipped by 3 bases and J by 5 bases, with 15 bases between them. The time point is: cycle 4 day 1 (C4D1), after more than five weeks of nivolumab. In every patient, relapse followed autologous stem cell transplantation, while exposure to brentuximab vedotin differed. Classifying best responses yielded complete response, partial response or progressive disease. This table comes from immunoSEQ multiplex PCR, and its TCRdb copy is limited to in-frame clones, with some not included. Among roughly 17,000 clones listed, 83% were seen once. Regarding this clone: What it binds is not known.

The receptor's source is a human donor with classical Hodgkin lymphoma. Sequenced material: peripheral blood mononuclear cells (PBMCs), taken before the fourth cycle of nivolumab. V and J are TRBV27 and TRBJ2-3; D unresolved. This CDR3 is CASSFFLRGEDTQYF. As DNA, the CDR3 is TGTGCCAGCAGTTTTTTCCTACGTGGGGAAGATACGCAGTATTTT.